Listed below are T cell receptor beta chains from one sample, sequenced in a study of breast tumors, draining lymph nodes, adjacent tissues. TCRdb re-derived calls from the multiplex PCR reads in MiXCR, one entry per CDR3 protein. The sample lists 250,000 or so distinct CDR3 sequences, over 30% seen once, with more than 1% in the top ten. Sequenced material: axillary lymph node tissue. The receptors originated from a female donor with breast cancer. Some clones in this sample may be carry-over from other donors' samples. Each CDR3 is given with its conserved first and last residue. D genes are given only for firm matches. Rows give clone size only sometimes, using once, few, many, or a class for an expanded clone.

size	J	D	length	V	DNA	CDR3
.	TRBJ1-1	TRBD1	14	TRBV5-1	TGCGCCAGCAGCCCTTATCCAGGGGGCACTGGAGCTTTCTTT	CASSPYPGGTGAFF
many	TRBJ2-7	.	14	TRBV29-1	TGCAGCGCTGAAGGGCAGGGGTCAGGGTACGAGCAGTACTTC	CSAEGQGSGYEQYF
many	TRBJ2-1	TRBD1	13	TRBV6-5	TGTGCCAGCAGTTACAGCGACAGGGTGCGTGCGTTCTTC	CASSYSDRVRAFF
many	TRBJ2-1	TRBD2	16	TRBV5-6	TGTGCCAGCAGCTTGGAGAGCGGGAGTAGTTACAATGAGCAGTTCTTC	CASSLESGSSYNEQFF
many	TRBJ1-2	TRBD1	15	TRBV5-4	TGTGCCAGCAGCCACGGGGGACAGGTATTCTATGGCTACACCTTC	CASSHGGQVFYGYTF
many	TRBJ2-1	TRBD2	15	TRBV19	TGTGCCAGTAGTATAAGCGGGAGAATCGACAATGAGCAGTTCTTC	CASSISGRIDNEQFF
many	TRBJ2-1	TRBD2	13	TRBV19	TGTGCCAGTAGGCCTAGCGGGAGAAGGGAGCAGTTCTTC	CASRPSGRREQFF
many	TRBJ1-5	.	15	TRBV11-2	TGTGCCAGCAGCTTAGACACGGGATCGGGCCAGCCCCAGCATTTT	CASSLDTGSGQPQHF
few	TRBJ1-1	.	15	TRBV10-2	TGCGCCAGCAGTGACTTCGTAGGTCGAGGCACTGAAGCTTTCTTT	CASSDFVGRGTEAFF
many	TRBJ2-7	TRBD2	14	TRBV20-1	TGCAGTGCTAGAGTAGCGGGAGGGCCGGGCGAGCAGTACTTC	CSARVAGGPGEQYF
few	TRBJ2-1	.	16	TRBV4-2	TGTGCCAGCAGCCAAGTTCCTGTCAGGGAGAACAATGAGCAGTTCTTC	CASSQVPVRENNEQFF
many	TRBJ2-7	.	13	TRBV7-3	TGTGCCAGCAGCTTAGCTTTCGGATACGAGCAGTACTTC	CASSLAFGYEQYF
few	TRBJ1-2	.	14	TRBV6-5	TGTGCCAGCAGTCACGGGGGTCAGCTGGAGGGCTACACCTTC	CASSHGGQLEGYTF
many	TRBJ2-5	TRBD2	16	TRBV2	TGTGCCAGCAGTGAGGGACTAGCGGGACGAGGGGAGACCCAGTACTTC	CASSEGLAGRGETQYF
many	TRBJ2-3	TRBD2	18	TRBV10-2	TGCGCCAGCAGACCACTGTTGGGGGGGACCGAATCGTTGGATACGCAGTATTTT	CASRPLLGGTESLDTQYF
many	TRBJ1-5	.	15	TRBV12-3/TRBV12-4	TGTGCCAACAGCTTGGGGCGGGACCGCAATCAGCCCCAGCATTTT	CANSLGRDRNQPQHF
many	TRBJ2-1	.	15	TRBV11-2	TGTGCCAGCAGTTTGTCGACTAGCTCCTACAATGAGCAGTTCTTC	CASSLSTSSYNEQFF
medium-sized	TRBJ1-2	TRBD1	14	TRBV20-1	TGCAGTGCTATCAGGGAGGGACAGAACTATGGCTACACCTTC	CSAIREGQNYGYTF
many	TRBJ1-4	.	11	TRBV5-4	TGTGCCAGCAGCTCGGACGGAAAACTGTTTTTT	CASSSDGKLFF
.	TRBJ1-1	.	16	TRBV29-1	TGCAGCGTTGAAGATCGCAGGCAGGGGTTTGTCACTGAAGCTTTCTTT	CSVEDRRQGFVTEAFF
.	TRBJ2-4	TRBD2	15	TRBV10-3	TGTGCCAGCAGTTACTCAGGACTAGCGGTAAACATTCAGTACTTC	CASSYSGLAVNIQYF
many	TRBJ2-2	TRBD2	14	TRBV19	TGTGCCAGTAACCGGGACTACAACACCGGGGAGCTGTTTTTT	CASNRDYNTGELFF
many	TRBJ2-1	TRBD2	16	TRBV7-6	TGTGCCAGCAGCTTGGCCGGGACTAGCTCCTACAATGAGCAGTTCTTC	CASSLAGTSSYNEQFF
once	TRBJ2-4	TRBD2	16	TRBV12-3/TRBV12-4	TGTGCCAGCAGTTTCACTAGCGGGAGGGCCAAAAACACTCAGTACTTC	CASSFTSGRAKNTQYF
few	TRBJ2-3	TRBD2	17	TRBV6-2/TRBV6-3	TGTGCCAGCAGTTTCTCAGGACTAGCGGCTAGCACAGATACGCAGTATTTT	CASSFSGLAASTDTQYF
many	TRBJ2-1	.	16	TRBV19	TGTGCCAGTAGCGGAGGGGGGGCTAGCGCCTACAATGAGCAGTTCTTC	CASSGGGASAYNEQFF
few	TRBJ1-3	.	15	TRBV3-1	TGTGCCAGCAGCTCCCGAGGGGGGCACGGAAACACCATATATTTT	CASSSRGGHGNTIYF
.	TRBJ2-4	.	10	TRBV20-1	TGCAGTGCTAGAGATACCTATCAGTACTTC	CSARDTYQYF
many	TRBJ2-6	.	16	TRBV7-9	TGTGCCAGCAGCTTAGCTATGGGTTCTGGGGCCAACGTCCTGACTTTC	CASSLAMGSGANVLTF
many	TRBJ2-2	.	16	TRBV24-1	TGTGCCACCAGTGAAACACAGGCGAAGAACACCGGGGAGCTGTTTTTT	CATSETQAKNTGELFF
many	TRBJ2-3	.	16	TRBV5-8	TGTGCCAGCAGCCCCTGGCAAGCAGCTAGCACAGATACGCAGTATTTT	CASSPWQAASTDTQYF
many	TRBJ1-5	.	17	TRBV15	TGTGCCACCAGCAAAGTCACTCAGGGCGACTTCAATCAGCCCCAGCATTTT	CATSKVTQGDFNQPQHF
many	TRBJ2-2	.	14	TRBV18	TGTGCCAGCTCGCCAAACGTCGACACCGGGGAGCTGTTTTTT	CASSPNVDTGELFF
many	TRBJ1-6	.	13	TRBV20-1	TGCAGTGCTACTTTCAGGGAATATTCACCCCTCCACTTT	CSATFREYSPLHF
many	TRBJ2-1	.	13	TRBV20-1	TGCAGTCCAATCGACACTTGGGGCAATGAGCAGTTCTTC	CSPIDTWGNEQFF
many	TRBJ1-2	.	13	TRBV5-1	TGCGCCAGCAGCTCCCGGGACGGTGCTGGCTACACCTTC	CASSSRDGAGYTF
many	TRBJ2-1	TRBD1	15	TRBV7-8	TGTGCCAGCAGCTTAGTAGGGACAGGGTTCGGCGAGCAGTTCTTC	CASSLVGTGFGEQFF
.	TRBJ1-5	TRBD1	14	TRBV28	TGTGCCAGCAGTCTACAGGGGAACCGGGGAGCCCAGCATTTT	CASSLQGNRGAQHF
many	TRBJ2-7	TRBD2	15	TRBV7-2	TGTGCCAGCAGCTTAGAGGGACTAGCTAGATACGAGCAGTACTTC	CASSLEGLARYEQYF
many	TRBJ2-7	TRBD1	18	TRBV4-1	TGCGCCAGCAGCCAAGTAGGGGGACAGGGGAGGTTCTCCTACGAGCAGTACTTC	CASSQVGGQGRFSYEQYF
.	TRBJ2-7	.	12	TRBV28	TGTGCCAGCAGTCGCCTTACCTACGAGCAGTACTTC	CASSRLTYEQYF
.	TRBJ1-3	.	15	TRBV28	TGTGCCAGCAGTTTAGACACCCTCTCTGGAAACACCATATATTTT	CASSLDTLSGNTIYF
many	TRBJ2-1	.	17	TRBV2	TGTGCCAGCAGTGAAAGGGGGAACGATACCCCAAACAATGAGCAGTTCTTC	CASSERGNDTPNNEQFF
many	TRBJ2-2	TRBD2	15	TRBV11-2	TGTGCCAGCAGCTCGCAACCAGCGGGAACCGGGGAGCTGTTTTTT	CASSSQPAGTGELFF